This record looks at one T cell receptor (beta chain) sequence and its context. Measured with immunoSEQ multiplex PCR; TCRdb has only the in-frame clones, and not every one. The data show around 320,000 clones, with roughly 86% seen just once and roughly 2.8% held by the top ten. Categorization into cohorts depended on clinical history that participants reported. The data belong to a study of blood T cell repertoires in COVID-19. On the study more broadly: Samples came from the United States, Italy and Spain, spanning acute and convalescent COVID-19. T cells, B-cell-depleted T cells, or PBMCs provided the cDNA or gDNA that served as material.

Germline-derived CDR1 and CDR2 are SGHRS and YFSETQ. V shed 4 bases and J 4 bases; nucleotides not matched to a gene: 18. CDR3 length: 19 residues. This clonotype was obtained from a woman between 45 and 65 years old who had been exposed to COVID-19. Sample: PBMCs or T cells enriched from blood (not recorded which). The V call is TRBV5-1, the J call TRBJ2-1; 9 bases line up with TRBD1. The CDR3 nucleotides read TGCGCCAGCAGCCTGGGATCGTTGGACGACAGGGGGGTTTACAATGAGCAGTTCTTC. Translation gives CASSLGSLDDRGVYNEQFF.